This is a list of T cell receptor beta chains from one sample in a study of blood T cell repertoires in COVID-19. Data came from immunoSEQ multiplex PCR; TCRdb stores just in-frame clones and leaves some out. Found here are a few hundred thousand clones, 84% of them singletons; the top ten hold 1.4%. Material for sequencing was peripheral blood. The receptors stem from a woman between 40 and 50 years old who had recovered from COVID-19. CDR3s include the opening cysteine and the closing phenylalanine or tryptophan. The D gene is left open where the match is weak. Clone size, where shown, is once, few, many, or a class for clones that have expanded.

cdr3_nt cdr3_aa d_call j_call v_call clone_size
TGCGCCAGCAGTCAATCCTGGACACGGGCGTGTAATTCACCCCTCCACTTT CASSQSWTRACNSPLHF - TRBJ1-6 TRBV23-1 few
TGTGCCAGCTCACCGCGTTTGGGACTAGCGGGGGGGGACTACGAGCAGTACTTC CASSPRLGLAGGDYEQYF TRBD2 TRBJ2-7 TRBV18 -
TGTGCCAGCAGTTTAGCTGAGCGGACTGAAGCTTTCTTT CASSLAERTEAFF - TRBJ1-1 TRBV12-3/TRBV12-4 -
TGTGCCAGCCAACCTCAGGGCTTTGAAGCTTTCTTT CASQPQGFEAFF - TRBJ1-1 TRBV5-8 -
TGTGCCAGCAGTGGTGTTGGGGACTCTGAAGCTTTCTTT CASSGVGDSEAFF - TRBJ1-1 TRBV2 -
TGTGCCAGCAGCTTAAGGGGCGGGGGCACAGATACGCAGTATTTT CASSLRGGGTDTQYF - TRBJ2-3 TRBV7-3 -
TGTGCCAGCAGCCAAGATCCGGGAAGCAATCAGCCCCAGCATTTT CASSQDPGSNQPQHF - TRBJ1-5 TRBV3-1/TRBV3-2 -
TGTGCCAGCTCACCAAGACAGGGGAATGAGCAGTTCTTC CASSPRQGNEQFF TRBD1 TRBJ2-1 TRBV18 -
TGTGCCAGCAGCCTTGGACAGGGGGATTTCAATCAGCCCCAGCATTTT CASSLGQGDFNQPQHF TRBD1 TRBJ1-5 TRBV6-6 -
TGTGCCAGCTCACGGACAGGGGCAGTCCCCCAGCATTTT CASSRTGAVPQHF TRBD1 TRBJ1-5 TRBV18 -
TGTGCCAGCAGCGATGGACTAGCGGGGTTCCGTGAGCAGTTCTTC CASSDGLAGFREQFF TRBD2 TRBJ2-1 TRBV7-2 -
TGTGCCAGCAGCTTGGGGACAGGGTCTGTGGGTTTGGAATCACCCCTCCACTTT CASSLGTGSVGLESPLHF TRBD1 TRBJ1-6 TRBV11-2 few
TGTGCCAGCAGACCGTCGGTCGGGACTCTCAATGAGCAGTTCTTC CASRPSVGTLNEQFF - TRBJ2-1 TRBV27 -
TGTGCCAGCAGCTTTGCGGGGGGGCAGGGCAATGAGCAGTTCTTC CASSFAGGQGNEQFF TRBD2 TRBJ2-1 TRBV11-3 -
TGCGCCAGCAGCTTGGTTGGAGGATCCTACGAGCAGTACTTC CASSLVGGSYEQYF - TRBJ2-7 TRBV5-1 once
TGTGCCAGCAGGAGTGACAGACCCTATGGCTACACCTTC CASRSDRPYGYTF - TRBJ1-2 TRBV6-5 -
TGTGCCAGCAGTTATACCGCCGGACAGGGGTTTGAAAAACTGTTTTTT CASSYTAGQGFEKLFF TRBD1 TRBJ1-4 TRBV27 -
TGCAGTGCTAGTGATCAGAAGTTGCAAGAGACCCAGTACTTC CSASDQKLQETQYF - TRBJ2-5 TRBV20-1 -
TGTGCCAGCAGCCCCACCCCCTCTATCCCAACTAATGAAAAACTGTTTTTT CASSPTPSIPTNEKLFF - TRBJ1-4 TRBV27 -
TGTGCCACCAGTTCGACAGAGTCAAATTCACCCCTCCACTTT CATSSTESNSPLHF - TRBJ1-6 TRBV13 -
TGTGCCAGTAAAGAGTTCTCTAGCACAGATACGCAGTATTTT CASKEFSSTDTQYF - TRBJ2-3 TRBV19 once
TGTGCCAGCAGTTCCGGGGGGGGGCCAGAGACCCAGTACTTC CASSSGGGPETQYF TRBD2 TRBJ2-5 TRBV2 -
TGCGCCAGCAGCCCGGGACAGGGGATCACTGAAGCTTTCTTT CASSPGQGITEAFF TRBD1 TRBJ1-1 TRBV5-1 -
TGTGCCAGCAGCTTAGCCAGGGGAACTGAAGCTTTCTTT CASSLARGTEAFF - TRBJ1-1 TRBV11-2 -
TGTGCCAGCGGACAGGGGGCGGTAGGAAACACCATATATTTT CASGQGAVGNTIYF TRBD1 TRBJ1-3 TRBV28 -
TGTGCCAGTATGCAGGGACAGATCAATGAAAAACTGTTTTTT CASMQGQINEKLFF TRBD1 TRBJ1-4 TRBV19 few
TGTGCCAGCTCACCACCCGGACTAGTTAGAGAAGAGACCCAGTACTTC CASSPPGLVREETQYF TRBD2 TRBJ2-5 TRBV18 -
TGTGCCAGCAGTGAGGGACTAGGCACAGATACGCAGTATTTT CASSEGLGTDTQYF TRBD2 TRBJ2-3 TRBV2 -
TGTGCCAGTAGTATGTCCCGGGACAGTTACAATGAGCAGTTCTTC CASSMSRDSYNEQFF TRBD1 TRBJ2-1 TRBV19 once
TGTGCCAGCAGCCTGGACAGGGAGGGCTACACCTTC CASSLDREGYTF TRBD1 TRBJ1-2 TRBV6-2/TRBV6-3 -
TGTGCCAGCAGGGTAGAGGGCCAGGGGGCGTGGGCTTTCTTT CASRVEGQGAWAFF TRBD1 TRBJ1-1 TRBV2 -
TGTGCCAGCAGTTTCATTAACACCGGGGAGCTGTTTTTT CASSFINTGELFF - TRBJ2-2 TRBV28 -
TGTGCCAGCAGTTCCGTTCCCACTGAAGCTTTCTTT CASSSVPTEAFF - TRBJ1-1 TRBV6-5 -
TGCGCCAGCAACCAGCAGGGGGCCCCCTACGAGCAGTACTTC CASNQQGAPYEQYF TRBD1 TRBJ2-7 TRBV10-2 once
TGTGCCAGCAGCCCGGAAACAGGGGTTCGGGAGCAGTACTTC CASSPETGVREQYF TRBD1 TRBJ2-7 TRBV9 -
TGCAGTGCTAGTGACTTACAGGGGACCACTGAAGCTTTCTTT CSASDLQGTTEAFF TRBD1 TRBJ1-1 TRBV20-1 -
TGTGCCAGCAGGACAGGGAACGGAAACACCATATATTTT CASRTGNGNTIYF TRBD1 TRBJ1-3 TRBV12-3/TRBV12-4 once
TGTGCCAGCAGCATTCCCGGAGTCTTGATCCGGGGTGAGCAGTTCTTC CASSIPGVLIRGEQFF - TRBJ2-1 TRBV21-1 -
TGTGCCAGCAGCCCGTCAGGGGGCTTAGCTAATGAAAAACTGTTTTTT CASSPSGGLANEKLFF TRBD1 TRBJ1-4 TRBV2 once
TGTGCCAGCTCACCCTCAATGAGTCCAGGGGGCCCTGAAGCTTTCTTT CASSPSMSPGGPEAFF TRBD1 TRBJ1-1 TRBV18 -
TGTGCCAGCAGCTTAATCCCCCCTAGCGGGGGGAAATTTACCTACGAGCAGTACTTC CASSLIPPSGGKFTYEQYF TRBD2 TRBJ2-7 TRBV7-2 -
TGTGCCAGTAGGCCGGGACAGTTCCCGTACGAGCAGTACTTC CASRPGQFPYEQYF TRBD1 TRBJ2-7 TRBV19 -
TGTGCCAGCATCACACAGGGGAGTGGCTACACCTTC CASITQGSGYTF TRBD1 TRBJ1-2 TRBV7-9 -
TGTGCCAGCAGTTACTTCGGGGGGGCTACTGCAACTAATGAAAAACTGTTTTTT CASSYFGGATATNEKLFF - TRBJ1-4 TRBV2 -
TGTGCCAGCAGCTTAATCCGCGGGGGCGAGGGGGGCTACACCTTC CASSLIRGGEGGYTF - TRBJ1-2 TRBV7-2 -
TGTGCCAGCAGCACCGACAGTTCTTCCTACAATGAGCAGTTCTTC CASSTDSSSYNEQFF - TRBJ2-1 TRBV11-2 few
TGTGCCAGTAGTATCGGACAGTTCGGCGATGGCTACACCTTC CASSIGQFGDGYTF - TRBJ1-2 TRBV19 -
TGTGCCAGCAGCGTAGGCGGGACAGGGGGCTTTTATGGCTACACCTTC CASSVGGTGGFYGYTF TRBD1 TRBJ1-2 TRBV9 -
TGTGCCAGCACCTCCGCACAGGGGTTCAATCAGCCCCAGCATTTT CASTSAQGFNQPQHF TRBD1 TRBJ1-5 TRBV28 -
TGCAGTGTCCGGACACAACTATACAATGAGCAGTTCTTC CSVRTQLYNEQFF - TRBJ2-1 TRBV29-1 -
TGTGCCAGCTCACTCACAGGGAGCACAGATACGCAGTATTTT CASSLTGSTDTQYF - TRBJ2-3 TRBV18 once
TGTGCCAGCAGCGGAGAGGACAGGGCGAATTCACCCCTCCACTTT CASSGEDRANSPLHF TRBD1 TRBJ1-6 TRBV5-4 -
TGTGCCAGCAGTACAGCAGCTAATGAAAAACTGTTTTTT CASSTAANEKLFF - TRBJ1-4 TRBV12-3/TRBV12-4 -
TGTGCCAGCAGCTTGGAGGGGCACTATGGCTACACCTTC CASSLEGHYGYTF - TRBJ1-2 TRBV5-4 once
TGTGCCAGCAGCTCTCTCCTCTTGACAGAGCGGGGTTCACCCCTCCACTTT CASSSLLLTERGSPLHF - TRBJ1-6 TRBV5-5 few
TGCGCCAGCAGCCAAGCCAACCGCGGGGCGGGGGCTAACACCGGGGAGCTGTTTTTT CASSQANRGAGANTGELFF - TRBJ2-2 TRBV4-3 -
TGTGCCAGCAGCTCCCAGGTGAGATACAATGAGCAGTTCTTC CASSSQVRYNEQFF - TRBJ2-1 TRBV7-9 -